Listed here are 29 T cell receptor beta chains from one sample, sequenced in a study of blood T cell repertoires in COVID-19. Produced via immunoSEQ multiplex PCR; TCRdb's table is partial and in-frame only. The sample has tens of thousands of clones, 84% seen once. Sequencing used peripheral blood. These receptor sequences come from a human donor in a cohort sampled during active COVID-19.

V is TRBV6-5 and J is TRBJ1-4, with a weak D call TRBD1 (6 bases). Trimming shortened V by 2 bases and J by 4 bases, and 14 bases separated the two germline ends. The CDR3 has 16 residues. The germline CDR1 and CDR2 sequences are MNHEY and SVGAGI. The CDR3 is CASSYRATGGNEKLFF. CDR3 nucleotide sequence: TGTGCCAGCAGTTACAGAGCGACAGGCGGTAATGAAAAACTGTTTTTT.

The CDR3 region is CSASGTGGNTEAFF. The DNA for the CDR3 is TGCAGTGCTAGTGGGACAGGGGGAAACACTGAAGCTTTCTTT. V gene TRBV20-1 combines with J gene TRBJ1-1; 11 nucleotides agree with TRBD1. Germline V gene data show CDR1 as DFQATT and CDR2 as SNEGSKA (reference sequence). The V gene end was trimmed by 3 bases and the J gene end by 2 bases; junction bases not matched to a gene: 2. The CDR3 is 14 residues long.

This CDR3 is CASSPGGGYTF. The CDR3 DNA follows: TGTGCCAGCAGTCCTGGAGGTGGCTACACCTTC. The rearrangement links TRBV28 to TRBJ1-2; no clear D. Trimming cost V 5 bases and J 7 bases, with 8 bases left between them. This CDR3 is 11 amino acids long. The germline gives CDR1 MDHEN, CDR2 SYDVKM.

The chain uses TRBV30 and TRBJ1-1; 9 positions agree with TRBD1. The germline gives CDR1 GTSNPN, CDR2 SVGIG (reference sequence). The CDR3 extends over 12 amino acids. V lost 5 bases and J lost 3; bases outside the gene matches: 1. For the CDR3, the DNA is TGTGCCTGGGGGGACAGGGACACTGAAGCTTTCTTT. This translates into CAWGDRDTEAFF.

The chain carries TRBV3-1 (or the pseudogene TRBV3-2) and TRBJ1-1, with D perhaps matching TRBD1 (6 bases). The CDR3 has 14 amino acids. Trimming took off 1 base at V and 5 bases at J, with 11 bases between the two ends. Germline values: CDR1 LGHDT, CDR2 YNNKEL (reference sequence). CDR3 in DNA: TGTGCCAGCAGCCAAGGACAGGCCCGGACTGAAGCTTTCTTT. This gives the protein CASSQGQARTEAFF.

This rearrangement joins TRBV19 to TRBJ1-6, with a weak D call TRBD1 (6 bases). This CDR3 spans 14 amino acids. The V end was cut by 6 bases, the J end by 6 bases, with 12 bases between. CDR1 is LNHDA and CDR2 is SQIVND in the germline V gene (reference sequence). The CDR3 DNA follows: TGTGCCAGTAGCCCGACAGGATTTAATTCACCCCTCCACTTT. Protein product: CASSPTGFNSPLHF.

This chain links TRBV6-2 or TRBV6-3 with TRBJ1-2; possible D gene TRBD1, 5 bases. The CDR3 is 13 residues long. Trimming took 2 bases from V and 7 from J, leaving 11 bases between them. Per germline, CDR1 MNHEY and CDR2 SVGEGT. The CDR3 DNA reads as TGTGCCAGCAGTTACGGGGCAGACCTTGGCTACACCTTC. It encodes CASSYGADLGYTF.

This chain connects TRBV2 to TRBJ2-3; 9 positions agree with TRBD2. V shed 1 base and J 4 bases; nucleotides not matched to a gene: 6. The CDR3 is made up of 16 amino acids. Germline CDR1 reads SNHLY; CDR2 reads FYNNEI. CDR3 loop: CASSEVGGRAPDTQYF. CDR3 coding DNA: TGTGCCAGCAGTGAAGTTGGCGGGAGGGCCCCAGATACGCAGTATTTT.

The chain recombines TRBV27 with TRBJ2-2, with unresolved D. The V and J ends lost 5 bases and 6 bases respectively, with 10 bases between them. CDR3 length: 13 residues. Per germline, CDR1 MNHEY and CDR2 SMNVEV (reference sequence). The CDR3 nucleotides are TGTGCCAGCAGTCCTAGGTGGGCCGGGGAGCTGTTTTTT. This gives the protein CASSPRWAGELFF.

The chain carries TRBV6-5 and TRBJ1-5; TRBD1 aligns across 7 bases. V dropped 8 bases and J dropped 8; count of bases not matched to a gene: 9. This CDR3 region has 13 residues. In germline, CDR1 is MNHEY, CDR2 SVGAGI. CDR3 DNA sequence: TGTGCCAGCGGGACAGCCGGTTGGAAGCCCCAGCATTTT. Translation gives CASGTAGWKPQHF.

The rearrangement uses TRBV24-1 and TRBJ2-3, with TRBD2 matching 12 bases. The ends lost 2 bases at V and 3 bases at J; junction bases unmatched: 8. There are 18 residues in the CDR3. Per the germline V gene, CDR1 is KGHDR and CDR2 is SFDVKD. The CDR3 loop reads CATSDSLTSGRYTDTQYF. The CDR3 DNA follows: TGTGCCACCAGTGATTCCCTCACTAGCGGGAGGTATACAGATACGCAGTATTTT.

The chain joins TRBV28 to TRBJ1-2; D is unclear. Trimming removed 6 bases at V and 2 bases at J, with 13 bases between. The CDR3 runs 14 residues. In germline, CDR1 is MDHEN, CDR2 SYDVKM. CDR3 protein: CASRPPLTNYGYTF. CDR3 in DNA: TGTGCCAGCAGACCCCCCCTCACAAACTATGGCTACACCTTC.

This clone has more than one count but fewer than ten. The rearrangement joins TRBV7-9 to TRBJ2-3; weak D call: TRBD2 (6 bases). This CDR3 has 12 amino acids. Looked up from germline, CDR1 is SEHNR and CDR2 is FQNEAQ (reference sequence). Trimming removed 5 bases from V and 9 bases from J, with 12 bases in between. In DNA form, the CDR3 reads TGTGCCAGCAGCCCTCTAGCGTACACGCAGTATTTT. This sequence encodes CASSPLAYTQYF.

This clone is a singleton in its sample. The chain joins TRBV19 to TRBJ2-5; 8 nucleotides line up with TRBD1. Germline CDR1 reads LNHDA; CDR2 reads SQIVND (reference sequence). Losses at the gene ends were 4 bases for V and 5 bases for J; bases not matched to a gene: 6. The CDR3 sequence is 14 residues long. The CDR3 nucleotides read TGTGCCAGTAGTACCCGGACAGGGTCCGAGACCCAGTACTTC. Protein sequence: CASSTRTGSETQYF.

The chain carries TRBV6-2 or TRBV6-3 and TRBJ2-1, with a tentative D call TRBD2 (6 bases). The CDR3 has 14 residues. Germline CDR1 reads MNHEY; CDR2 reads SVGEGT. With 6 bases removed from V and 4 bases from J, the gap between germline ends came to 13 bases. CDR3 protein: CASSPAGTYNEQFF. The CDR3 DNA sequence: TGTGCCAGCAGCCCCGCAGGGACTTACAATGAGCAGTTCTTC.

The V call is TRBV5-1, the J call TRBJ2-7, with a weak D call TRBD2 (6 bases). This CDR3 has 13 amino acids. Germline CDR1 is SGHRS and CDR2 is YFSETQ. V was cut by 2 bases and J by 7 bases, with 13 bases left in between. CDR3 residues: CASSLQPEGEQYF. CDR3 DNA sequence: TGCGCCAGCAGCTTACAGCCGGAGGGGGAGCAGTACTTC.

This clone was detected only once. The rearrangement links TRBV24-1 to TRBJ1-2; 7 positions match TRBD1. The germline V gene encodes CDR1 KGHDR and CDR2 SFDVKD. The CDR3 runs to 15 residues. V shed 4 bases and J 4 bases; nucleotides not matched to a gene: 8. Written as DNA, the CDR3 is TGTGCCACCAGTGACTCCTGGACAGGACCCTATGGCTACACCTTC. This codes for CATSDSWTGPYGYTF.

The DNA of the CDR3 is TGTGCCAGCAGCTTAGAACAGTATAGCAATCAGCCCCAGCATTTT. Residues: CASSLEQYSNQPQHF. The chain is built from TRBV7-8 and TRBJ1-5; D gene ambiguous. Trimming removed 1 base at V and 0 bases at J, with 7 bases between. Germline CDR1 and CDR2: SGHVS and FQNEAQ. This CDR3 contains 15 residues.

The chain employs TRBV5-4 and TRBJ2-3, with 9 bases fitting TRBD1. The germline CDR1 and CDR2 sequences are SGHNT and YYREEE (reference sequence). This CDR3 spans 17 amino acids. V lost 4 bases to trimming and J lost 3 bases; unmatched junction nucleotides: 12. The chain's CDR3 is CASSGWGQGIGTDTQYF. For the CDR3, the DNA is TGTGCCAGCAGCGGCTGGGGACAGGGCATCGGTACAGATACGCAGTATTTT.

The CDR3 here is CASSLNRGRETQYF. CDR3 DNA sequence: TGTGCCAGCAGCCTCAACAGGGGGCGAGAGACCCAGTACTTC. This chain links TRBV7-2 with TRBJ2-5; 9 bases are shared with TRBD1. V shed 5 bases, J shed 4 bases, and the junction held 5 bases outside the gene matches. The CDR3 has 14 residues. The V gene's germline CDR1 is SGHTA and CDR2 FQGNSA.

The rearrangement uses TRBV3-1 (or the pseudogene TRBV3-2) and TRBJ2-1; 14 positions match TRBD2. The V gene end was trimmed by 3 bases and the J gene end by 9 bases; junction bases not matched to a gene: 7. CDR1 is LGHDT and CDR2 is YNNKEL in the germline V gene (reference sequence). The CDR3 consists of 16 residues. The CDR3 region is CASSQVGTSGSGEQFF. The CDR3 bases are TGTGCCAGCAGCCAGGTAGGGACTAGCGGGAGTGGTGAGCAGTTCTTC.

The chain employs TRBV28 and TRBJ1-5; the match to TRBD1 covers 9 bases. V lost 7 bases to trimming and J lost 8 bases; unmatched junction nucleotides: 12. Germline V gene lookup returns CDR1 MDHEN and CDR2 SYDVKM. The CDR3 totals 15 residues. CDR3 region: CASKTGTGIKEPQHF. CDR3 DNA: TGTGCCAGCAAAACCGGGACAGGGATAAAGGAGCCCCAGCATTTT.

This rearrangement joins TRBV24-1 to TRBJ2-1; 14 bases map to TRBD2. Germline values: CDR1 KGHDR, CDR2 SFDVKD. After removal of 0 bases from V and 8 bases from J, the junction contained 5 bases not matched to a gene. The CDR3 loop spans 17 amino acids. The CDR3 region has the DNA TGTGCCACCAGTGATTTGATGACTAGCGGGAGGGCCGATGAGCAGTTCTTC. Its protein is CATSDLMTSGRADEQFF.

DNA of the CDR3: TGTGCCAGCAGCCCCCTGGGCGGGAGTTCCTACAATGAGCAGTTCTTC. This translates into CASSPLGGSSYNEQFF. The chain links TRBV9 to TRBJ2-1; 7 bases align to TRBD2. The CDR3 consists of 16 residues. CDR1 SGDLS and CDR2 YYNGEE come from the germline V gene. Losses at the gene ends were 4 bases for V and 1 base for J; bases not matched to a gene: 8.

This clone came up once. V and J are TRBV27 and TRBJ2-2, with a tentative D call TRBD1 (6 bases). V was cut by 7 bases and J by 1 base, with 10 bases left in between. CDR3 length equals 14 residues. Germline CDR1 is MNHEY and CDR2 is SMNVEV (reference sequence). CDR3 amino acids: CASTRGGNTGELFF. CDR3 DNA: TGTGCCAGCACCCGAGGGGGGAACACCGGGGAGCTGTTTTTT.

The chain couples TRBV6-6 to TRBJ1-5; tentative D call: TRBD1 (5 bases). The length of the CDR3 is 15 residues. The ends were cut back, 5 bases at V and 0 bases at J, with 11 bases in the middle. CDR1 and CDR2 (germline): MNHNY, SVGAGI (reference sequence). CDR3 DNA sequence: TGTGCCAGCAGTCGCAGGGAGGGTAGCAATCAGCCCCAGCATTTT. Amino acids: CASSRREGSNQPQHF.

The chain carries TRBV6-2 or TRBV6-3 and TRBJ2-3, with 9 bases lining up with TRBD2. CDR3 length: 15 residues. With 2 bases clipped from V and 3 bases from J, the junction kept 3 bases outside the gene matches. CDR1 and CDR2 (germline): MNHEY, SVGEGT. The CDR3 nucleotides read TGTGCCAGCAGTTACGGTAGCGGGAGTACAGATACGCAGTATTTT. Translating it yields CASSYGSGSTDTQYF.

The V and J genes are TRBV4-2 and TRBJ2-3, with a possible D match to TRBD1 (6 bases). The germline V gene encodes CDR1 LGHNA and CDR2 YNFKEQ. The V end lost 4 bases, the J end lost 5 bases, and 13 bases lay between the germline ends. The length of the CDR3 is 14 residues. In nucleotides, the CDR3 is TGTGCCAGCAGCCCGAAAGGGGGTATAGATACGCAGTATTTT. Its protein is CASSPKGGIDTQYF.

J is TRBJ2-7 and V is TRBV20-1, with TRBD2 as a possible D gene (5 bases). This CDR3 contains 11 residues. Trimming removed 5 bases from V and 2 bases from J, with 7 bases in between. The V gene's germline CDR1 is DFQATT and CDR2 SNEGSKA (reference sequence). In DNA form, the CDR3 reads TGCAGTGCTCCCGGGACCTACGAGCAGTACTTC. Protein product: CSAPGTYEQYF.